A selection of T cell receptor beta chains follows, all from one sample in a study of shared clonotypes between healthy human individuals. Method: immunoSEQ multiplex PCR; TCRdb's copy keeps in-frame clones and lacks some. The sample records about 1.5 million clones, around 98% being singletons. The sample taken for sequencing was naive CD4+ T cells sorted from blood. These receptors were obtained from a man aged 25 to 40 in good health. CDR3s include the opening cysteine and the closing phenylalanine or tryptophan. D genes are given only for firm matches. Clone size is shown for a subset of rows, as once, few, many or a class of expanded clone.

cdr3_aa	cdr3_nt	v_call	j_call	d_call	clone_size
CASSQNLQGTRGVTQYF	TGTGCCAGCAGCCAGAACTTACAGGGCACGCGGGGAGTGACCCAGTACTTC	TRBV7-8	TRBJ2-5	.	.
CASSSLGGGKNTEAFF	TGTGCCAGCAGCTCCTTAGGGGGTGGGAAAAACACTGAAGCTTTCTTT	TRBV11-2	TRBJ1-1	.	.
CASSSQGPDSGANVLTF	TGTGCCAGCAGCTCACAGGGTCCGGACTCTGGGGCCAACGTCCTGACTTTC	TRBV7-6	TRBJ2-6	.	.
CASGLAGVDVTYNEQFF	TGTGCCAGTGGACTAGCGGGGGTGGATGTCACCTACAATGAGCAGTTCTTC	TRBV21-1	TRBJ2-1	.	.
CASSLEHSTDTQYF	TGTGCCAGCAGCTTGGAACACTCAACAGATACGCAGTATTTT	TRBV5-4	TRBJ2-3	.	.
CASSLYGTGVEAFF	TGTGCCAGCAGCTTATACGGGACAGGGGTTGAAGCTTTCTTT	TRBV7-8	TRBJ1-1	TRBD1	.
CASSKRQGPDTQYF	TGTGCCAGCAGTAAGAGACAGGGTCCAGATACGCAGTATTTT	TRBV25-1	TRBJ2-3	TRBD1	.
CASSPWNANTGELFF	TGTGCCAGCTCACCGTGGAACGCGAACACCGGGGAGCTGTTTTTT	TRBV18	TRBJ2-2	.	.
CASRSQILAGWGTGELFF	TGTGCCAGCAGGTCCCAGATCCTGGCAGGGTGGGGCACCGGGGAGCTGTTTTTT	TRBV7-2	TRBJ2-2	.	.
CASSPSGDTEAFF	TGCGCCAGCAGTCCTAGTGGGGACACTGAAGCTTTCTTT	TRBV5-1	TRBJ1-1	.	.
CASSLERAEQYF	TGCGCCAGCAGCTTGGAGAGGGCCGAGCAGTACTTC	TRBV5-1	TRBJ2-7	.	.
CSVQGILGEKLFF	TGCAGCGTCCAGGGGATCCTTGGGGAAAAACTGTTTTTT	TRBV29-1	TRBJ1-4	.	.
CASSLGTSGINEQFF	TGTGCCAGCAGCCTCGGGACTAGCGGGATCAATGAGCAGTTCTTC	TRBV11-2	TRBJ2-1	TRBD2	.
CASSPLRVADEQYF	TGTGCCAGCTCACCCCTGAGGGTAGCGGACGAGCAGTACTTC	TRBV18	TRBJ2-7	.	.
CASSPRTDPLYGYTF	TGTGCCAGCTCACCAAGGACAGACCCTCTCTATGGCTACACCTTC	TRBV18	TRBJ1-2	.	once
CASRRDDGYTF	TGTGCCAGCCGACGGGACGACGGCTACACCTTC	TRBV19	TRBJ1-2	.	.
CASSFKSTDTQYF	TGCGCCAGCAGCTTCAAGAGCACAGATACGCAGTATTTT	TRBV5-1	TRBJ2-3	.	.
CASSLKMRTSGANVLTF	TGTGCCAGCAGCTTAAAAATGAGGACCTCTGGGGCCAACGTCCTGACTTTC	TRBV7-9	TRBJ2-6	.	.
CASSGSRPPSHTYEQYF	TGTGCCAGCAGTGGTTCCAGGCCACCATCCCATACCTACGAGCAGTACTTC	TRBV5-4	TRBJ2-7	.	.
CASSTPGQITDTQYF	TGTGCCAGCAGCACACCGGGACAGATAACAGATACGCAGTATTTT	TRBV28	TRBJ2-3	TRBD1	.
CASSLDNYGYTF	TGTGCCAGCAGTTTGGATAACTATGGCTACACCTTC	TRBV28	TRBJ1-2	.	.
CASSLTGTVNTEAFF	TGCGCCAGCAGCTTGACCGGGACGGTTAACACTGAAGCTTTCTTT	TRBV5-1	TRBJ1-1	.	.
CASSKGGTEQFF	TGTGCCAGCTCCAAAGGGGGAACTGAGCAGTTCTTC	TRBV18	TRBJ2-1	.	.
CASSQSGTITYNEQFF	TGTGCCAGCAGCCAATCCGGGACAATAACCTACAATGAGCAGTTCTTC	TRBV14	TRBJ2-1	.	.
CAWSARTGTGETQYF	TGTGCCTGGAGTGCACGGACAGGGACCGGGGAGACCCAGTACTTC	TRBV30	TRBJ2-5	TRBD1	.
CASRSLAGGVADTQYF	TGCGCCAGCAGATCCCTAGCGGGAGGTGTCGCAGATACGCAGTATTTT	TRBV5-1	TRBJ2-3	TRBD2	.
CASSSAPGTGGEKLFF	TGTGCCAGCAGTTCTGCCCCCGGGACAGGGGGTGAAAAACTGTTTTTT	TRBV28	TRBJ1-4	TRBD1	.
CASSETGYEQYF	TGTGCCAGCAGTGAAACCGGCTACGAGCAGTACTTC	TRBV2	TRBJ2-7	.	.
CATSRTVNTGELFF	TGTGCCACCTCCCGGACAGTGAACACCGGGGAGCTGTTTTTT	TRBV27	TRBJ2-2	.	.
CASSTSSYNEQFF	TGTGCCAGCAGCACAAGCTCCTACAATGAGCAGTTCTTC	TRBV9	TRBJ2-1	.	once
CASSRYDRASYNEQFF	TGTGCCAGCAGCCGTTACGACAGAGCGTCCTACAATGAGCAGTTCTTC	TRBV13	TRBJ2-1	.	.
CASSFLAGVGEQFF	TGTGCCAGCAGTTTTTTAGCGGGAGTAGGGGAGCAGTTCTTC	TRBV28	TRBJ2-1	TRBD2	.
CASSQVGTGGEKLFF	TGCGCCAGCAGCCAAGTTGGGACAGGCGGGGAAAAACTGTTTTTT	TRBV4-1	TRBJ1-4	TRBD1	.
CASSQGRGVYGYTF	TGTGCCAGCAGCCAAGGGAGGGGTGTATATGGCTACACCTTC	TRBV4-2	TRBJ1-2	.	.